This T cell receptor beta chain was captured by sequencing in a study of blood T cells in healthy people across ages. Study conclusions and caveats: Aged donors had fewer naive CD4+ cells and lower diversity than long-lived donors. Diversity estimates drawn from one million T cells were deemed underestimates. Per million T cells, TCR beta diversity dropped about linearly as age rose.

This clonotype was counted once. Antigen: not known. In germline, CDR1 is SGHRS, CDR2 YFSETQ. The germline V and J ends were trimmed by 2 bases and 4 bases, with 12 bases remaining between them. This CDR3 comprises 14 residues. Sample-barcoded 5' priming and a J-beta primer mix drove a second PCR of roughly 6 to 12 cycles. Each cDNA was tagged by a template-switch adaptor containing 12 random nucleotides. TCRdb analysed the 5' RACE reads with MiXCR anew, one entry per CDR3 protein. The data contain hundreds of thousands of distinct CDR3 sequences, roughly 44% of them singletons. This sequence originates from a man in his sixties in good health. Sequencing was performed on blood. The V and J genes are TRBV5-1 and TRBJ1-2; D not certain. For the CDR3, the DNA is TGCGCCAGCAGCTTATGCGGGAAGGCCTATGGCTACACCTTC. The encoded protein is CASSLCGKAYGYTF.